A single sample gave rise to the 10 T cell receptor beta chains below, sequenced in a study of T cells after yellow fever vaccination. Each CDR3 protein is one row after TCRdb ran MiXCR on the 5' RACE reads. Altogether 50,000 to 75,000 distinct CDR3 sequences are present, about 6.6% being singletons, with the ten largest covering around 44%. This material consisted of CD8+ T cells sorted from PBMCs, taken on the day of the first yellow fever vaccination. The receptors originated from a man younger than 35 who received the YFV17D yellow fever vaccine.

This clonotype was detected only a few times. The chain couples TRBV5-1 to TRBJ1-2; 9 nucleotides align to TRBD1. Per germline, CDR1 SGHRS and CDR2 YFSETQ. The CDR3 covers 15 residues. V dropped 2 bases and J dropped 8; count of bases not matched to a gene: 10. CDR3 sequence: CASSFYPTGGEGYTF. The CDR3 nucleotides are TGCGCCAGCAGCTTTTATCCGACAGGGGGAGAAGGCTACACCTTC. The full variable domain, completed using reference TRBV5-1 and TRBJ1-2, is KAGVTQTPRYLIKTRGQQVTLSCSPISGHRSVSWYQQTPGQGLQFLFEYFSETQRNKGNFPGRFSGRQFSNSRSEMNVSTLELGDSALYLCASSFYPTGGEGYTFGSGTRLTVV.

This clonotype was seen a handful of times. V usage is TRBV12-3 or TRBV12-4 and J usage is TRBJ2-2, with D possibly being TRBD1 or TRBD2 (7 bases each). V lost 6 bases and J lost 2, with 16 bases in between. The CDR3 consists of 16 residues. The CDR3 loop is CASSYPGGENTGELFF. In DNA, the CDR3 is TGTGCCAGCAGCTACCCAGGGGGGGAAAACACCGGGGAGCTGTTTTTT.

The sample holds a few counts of this clonotype. The genes are TRBV12-5 and TRBJ2-3; TRBD1 matches at 9 bases. Germline CDR1 is LGHNT and CDR2 is FRNRAP. Germline trimming cut 7 bases from V and 4 bases from J; bases unmatched to any gene: 9. The CDR3 runs to 15 residues. CDR3 protein: CASAGTGDRADTQYF. CDR3 sequence (DNA): TGTGCTAGTGCCGGCACAGGGGACAGGGCAGATACGCAGTATTTT.

This clonotype occurred many times. This chain uses TRBV4-1 with TRBJ2-7; D call uncertain. This CDR3 is built from 12 residues. CDR1 is MGHRA, CDR2 YSYEKL, per germline. Trimming took off 1 base at V and 3 bases at J, with 4 bases between the two ends. The CDR3 DNA is TGCGCCAGCAGCCAAGTTAACTACGAGCAGTACTTC. Translation gives CASSQVNYEQYF.

This clonotype was seen many times. The gene calls are TRBV14 and TRBJ2-1; unclear D gene. Germline CDR1 SGHDN, CDR2 FVKESK. V lost 3 bases and J lost 0, with 3 bases in between. There are 13 residues in the CDR3. The CDR3 loop reads CASSQSSYNEQFF. In DNA form, the CDR3 reads TGTGCCAGCAGCCAGAGCTCCTACAATGAGCAGTTCTTC.

This clonotype was detected only a few times. This rearrangement joins TRBV6-5 to TRBJ2-7; D possibly corresponds to TRBD1 (6 bases). This CDR3 spans 16 amino acids. The V end was cut by 0 bases, the J end by 2 bases, with 14 bases between. Germline V lookup: CDR1 MNHEY, CDR2 SVGAGI. The CDR3 nucleotides read TGTGCCAGCAGTTACTCCGGGACCTCAGGGGCCTACGAGCAGTACTTC. It specifies CASSYSGTSGAYEQYF.

Many counts were recorded for this clonotype. This chain links TRBV10-3 with TRBJ2-6; D not resolved. The CDR3 runs to 16 residues. Germline-derived CDR1 and CDR2 are ENHRY and SYGVKD. Trimming took 4 bases from V and 0 from J, leaving 10 bases between them. The chain's CDR3 is CAISGTRDSGANVLTF. The CDR3 DNA follows: TGTGCCATCAGTGGGACCCGAGACTCTGGGGCCAACGTCCTGACTTTC.

This clonotype was recorded at least ten times. The chain carries TRBV12-3 or TRBV12-4 and TRBJ2-3; D perhaps matches TRBD2 (5 bases). Trimming cost V 0 bases and J 12 bases, with 16 bases left between them. The CDR3 loop spans 14 amino acids. The CDR3 nucleotides are TGTGCCAGCAGTTTAGCGGTTGGCGGGCAGTTACAGTATTTT. As protein: CASSLAVGGQLQYF.

This clonotype counts as medium-sized. The V and J genes are TRBV24-1 and TRBJ2-2; D call uncertain. Per germline, CDR1 KGHDR and CDR2 SFDVKD. V gave up 3 bases and J gave up 6 bases, with 13 bases separating them. CDR3 length: 15 amino acids. Written as DNA, the CDR3 is TGTGCCACCAGTGATGAGAGTAGGACCTCCGGGGAGCTGTTTTTT. It encodes CATSDESRTSGELFF.

Ten or more counts support this clonotype. The rearrangement links TRBV5-1 to TRBJ2-7; 8 bases agree with TRBD1. Germline CDR1 reads SGHRS; CDR2 reads YFSETQ. The CDR3 has 15 residues. V dropped 0 bases and J dropped 5; count of bases not matched to a gene: 7. The CDR3 nucleotides are TGCGCCAGCAGCTTGGCCGCAGGGGGCTTGGACGAGCAGTACTTC. This gives the protein CASSLAAGGLDEQYF.